The rows below give T cell receptor beta chains drawn from one sample of a study of T cell responses to AZD1222 COVID-19 vaccine. Profiling relied on immunoSEQ multiplex PCR, and the TCRdb table lists in-frame clones only, not all of them. The top ten hold around 5% of the sample, which has 130,000 to 150,000 clones, under 95% seen once. Material: peripheral blood, obtained on day 0 of AZD1222 vaccination. Receptors originate from an adult in good health. The CDR3 runs from the conserved cysteine through the conserved F or W. Each record gives: D gene, V gene, J gene, clone size, CDR3 DNA, CDR3 protein. D genes are given only for firm matches. Where a row states a size, it is once, few, many or the class of an expanded clone; other rows omit it.

>TRBD1|TRBV3-1/TRBV3-2|TRBJ2-7|.
TGTGCCAGCAGCCAGACAGGGGTTACGCCCGAGCAGTACTTC
CASSQTGVTPEQYF
>.|TRBV3-1/TRBV3-2|TRBJ1-1|.
TGTGCCAGCAGCTCCGGAGGCACTGAAGCTTTCTTT
CASSSGGTEAFF
>TRBD1|TRBV19|TRBJ1-2|.
TGTGCCAGTAGTATCCTCCTGGGGGGGACAGCCCCTTCTAACTATGGCTACACCTTC
CASSILLGGTAPSNYGYTF
>.|TRBV7-2|TRBJ2-5|.
TGTGCCAGCAGCTTCAAGGGGATACAAGAGACCCAGTACTTC
CASSFKGIQETQYF
>.|TRBV6-2/TRBV6-3|TRBJ1-5|.
TGTGCCAGCAGCTCGGGGGGGCTAGGCAATCAGCCCCAGCATTTT
CASSSGGLGNQPQHF
>TRBD1|TRBV11-2|TRBJ2-1|.
TGTGCCAGCACCGGACAGGGCGCGTACAATGAGCAGTTCTTC
CASTGQGAYNEQFF
>.|TRBV28|TRBJ2-4|once
TGTGCCAGCAGTGGCGGAGCCAAAAACATTCAGTACTTC
CASSGGAKNIQYF
>.|TRBV5-1|TRBJ2-1|.
TGCGCCAGCAGCTTGGCCGCCTCTAGGGGTAATGAGCAGTTCTTC
CASSLAASRGNEQFF
>.|TRBV2|TRBJ1-5|.
TGTGCCAGCAGCAGACAGGTTCTTTATAGCAATCAGCCCCAGCATTTT
CASSRQVLYSNQPQHF
>.|TRBV29-1|TRBJ1-1|.
TGCAGCGTAACTCTCATGAACACTGAAGCTTTCTTT
CSVTLMNTEAFF
>.|TRBV7-2|TRBJ2-2|.
TGTGCCAGCAGCTTAGTTACTCGCACCGGGGAGCTGTTTTTT
CASSLVTRTGELFF
>.|TRBV28|TRBJ1-2|.
TGTGCCAGCAGTTTAGGGACGGACTATGGCTACACCTTC
CASSLGTDYGYTF
>.|TRBV4-3|TRBJ2-3|.
TGCGCCAGCAGCCAAGGGGCCAACACAGATACGCAGTATTTT
CASSQGANTDTQYF
>TRBD1|TRBV5-1|TRBJ2-3|.
TGCGCCAGCAGCTCTCGGGACAGGGCCACAGATACGCAGTATTTT
CASSSRDRATDTQYF
>TRBD2|TRBV6-5|TRBJ2-5|once
TGTGCCAGCCAACTACTAGCGGCCCAAGAGACCCAGTACTTC
CASQLLAAQETQYF
>.|TRBV3-1/TRBV3-2|TRBJ1-1|.
TGTGCCAGCAGCCAAGATAAAGTTGGGCGGCGCACTGAAGCTTTCTTT
CASSQDKVGRRTEAFF
>.|TRBV20-1|TRBJ1-2|.
TGCAGTGCTCCGAACGAAGGCTACACCTTC
CSAPNEGYTF
>.|TRBV4-1|TRBJ2-7|.
TGCGCCAGCAGCCACCCTACAAGTGCCGAGCAGTACTTC
CASSHPTSAEQYF
>.|TRBV27|TRBJ1-1|.
TGTGCCAGCAGTACGAGGACAGTGAGAGCAAAGATGAACACTGAAGCTTTCTTT
CASSTRTVRAKMNTEAFF
>.|TRBV4-3|TRBJ2-3|.
TGCGCCAGCAGCCAAGATAGGGGGATTGTAGATACGCAGTATTTT
CASSQDRGIVDTQYF
>.|TRBV5-8|TRBJ1-1|.
TGTGCCAGCAGTAAGGGTAGGAACACTGAAGCTTTCTTT
CASSKGRNTEAFF
>.|TRBV27|TRBJ2-1|.
TGTGCCAGCAGTTTAGGCCTACCTGACTACAATGAGCAGTTCTTC
CASSLGLPDYNEQFF
>.|TRBV28|TRBJ1-5|.
TGTGCCAGCAGTACCCCAGGGGATAGCAATCAGCCCCAGCATTTT
CASSTPGDSNQPQHF
>TRBD1|TRBV27|TRBJ1-6|.
TGTGCCAGCAGTTTAGCCGACAGGGGGCTCTTTCTCCACTTT
CASSLADRGLFLHF
>.|TRBV24-1|TRBJ2-5|.
TGTGCCACCAGTGCCGGGGCGGGTCGGACCCAGTACTTC
CATSAGAGRTQYF
>.|TRBV10-3|TRBJ2-4|few
TGTGCCATCAGTGAGAGAAGAGAAGTAAACATTCAGTACTTC
CAISERREVNIQYF
>TRBD1|TRBV5-5|TRBJ1-4|.
TGTGCCAGCAGCCAGGGGGGTAGGGAAAATGAAAAACTGTTTTTT
CASSQGGRENEKLFF
>TRBD1|TRBV11-2|TRBJ2-3|.
TGTGCCAGCAGCTTAGACCCAGGGGGCGCAGATACGCAGTATTTT
CASSLDPGGADTQYF
>.|TRBV7-2|TRBJ1-5|.
TGTGCCAGCAGCTTAGATACGCCGGCGCCCCAGCATTTT
CASSLDTPAPQHF
>TRBD2|TRBV28|TRBJ2-7|.
TGTGCCAGCAGTTTCGCGACTAGCGGGAGTATTCGGGAGCAGTACTTC
CASSFATSGSIREQYF
>.|TRBV6-5|TRBJ2-3|.
TGTGCCAGCAAGACAGCTTTTAGGACAGATACGCAGTATTTT
CASKTAFRTDTQYF
>.|TRBV6-5|TRBJ1-6|.
TGTGCCACCCAGGGAGATGGGGGCAGGGAATCACCCCTCCACTTT
CATQGDGGRESPLHF
>.|TRBV25-1|TRBJ2-7|.
TGTGCCAGCAGTGTGGAAACAGGGAGACGACACGAGCAGTACTTC
CASSVETGRRHEQYF
>.|TRBV10-3|TRBJ1-5|.
TGTGCCATCAGTGAAGGTCCCTCGGGGTCTCAGCCCCAGCATTTT
CAISEGPSGSQPQHF
>.|TRBV29-1|TRBJ1-4|.
TGCAGCGTTGACCTTGGAGGGGCCTCGAATGAAAAACTGTTTTTT
CSVDLGGASNEKLFF
>.|TRBV5-1|TRBJ2-4|.
TGCGCCAGCAGCTTGAGTCCGGACAGCAAAAACATTCAGTACTTC
CASSLSPDSKNIQYF
>.|TRBV28|TRBJ1-3|once
TGTGCCAGCATGGCCCGGGACGGTTATGGAAACACCATATATTTT
CASMARDGYGNTIYF
>.|TRBV18|TRBJ1-5|.
TGTGCCAGCTCACGTGACAGAACCGATCAGCCCCAGCATTTT
CASSRDRTDQPQHF
>.|TRBV12-3/TRBV12-4|TRBJ2-3|once
TGTGCCAGCAATAGGTACTTCTCAGATACGCAGTATTTT
CASNRYFSDTQYF
>.|TRBV6-5|TRBJ2-5|.
TGTGCCAGCAGGAGACTACAGGGAAGCGAGACCCAGTACTTC
CASRRLQGSETQYF
>.|TRBV27|TRBJ2-3|.
TGTGCCAGCAGTCCTAACCCGGGCCTCACAGATACGCAGTATTTT
CASSPNPGLTDTQYF
>TRBD1|TRBV29-1|TRBJ2-1|.
TGCAGCGTTGAAGATTCGGAGACAGGGGATGAGCAGTTCTTC
CSVEDSETGDEQFF
>.|TRBV7-2|TRBJ1-6|.
TGTGCCAGCAGCTACGACAGCGCCTATAATTCACCCCTCCACTTT
CASSYDSAYNSPLHF
>TRBD2|TRBV6-2/TRBV6-3|TRBJ2-1|.
TGTGCCAGCAGTTTACTTCGGGACGACTACCCGGGGGGCAATGAGCAGTTCTTC
CASSLLRDDYPGGNEQFF
>.|TRBV4-3|TRBJ2-1|.
TGCGCCAGCAGCCAGTACAGGGACAATGAGCAGTTCTTC
CASSQYRDNEQFF
>.|TRBV15|TRBJ1-2|.
TGTGCCACCAGCGTCCTCGGGGGCGGCTATGGCTACACCTTC
CATSVLGGGYGYTF